Each of the 27 T cell receptor beta chains below was sequenced from the same sample in a study of neurological immune-mediated disorders. Each CDR3 protein is one row after TCRdb ran MiXCR on the 5' RACE reads. This table has around 69,000 distinct CDR3 sequences, 4.5% appearing once. Input material: PBMCs. The receptors were sampled from a man aged 25-45 years with multiple sclerosis.

The chain couples TRBV5-1 to TRBJ1-5; TRBD1 matches 7 bases. The V gene's germline CDR1 is SGHRS and CDR2 YFSETQ. CDR3 length equals 15 residues. V was pared by 2 bases and J by 6 bases, with 8 bases of the junction left unmatched. For the CDR3, the DNA is TGCGCCAGCAGCTTAGGGGGCTCGATAGGTCAGCCCCAGCATTTT. Translating gives CASSLGGSIGQPQHF.

This clonotype was recorded many times. The CDR3 DNA is TGTGCCAGCAGCGCGGGACTAGCGGGGGGTTTCGGCAATGAGCAGTTCTTC. This translates into CASSAGLAGGFGNEQFF. V gene TRBV9 combines with J gene TRBJ2-1, with TRBD2 matching over 15 bases. There are 17 residues in the CDR3. The junction had 7 bases not matched to a gene; V was cut back by 3 bases and J by 6 bases. Germline lookup yields CDR1 SGDLS and CDR2 YYNGEE.

This clonotype has ten or more counts. CDR3 region: CASSRKSSTDTQYF. CDR3 in DNA: TGTGCCAGCAGCCGCAAATCTAGCACAGATACGCAGTATTTT. V usage is TRBV7-8 and J usage is TRBJ2-3; D remains unclear. The length of the CDR3 is 14 residues. The V gene lost 5 bases and the J gene lost 0 bases, with 9 bases spanning the gap. Germline CDR1 SGHVS, CDR2 FQNEAQ.

This clonotype has only a few counts. This chain links TRBV12-3 or TRBV12-4 with TRBJ1-4; D is ambiguous. Trimming took off 6 bases at V and 4 bases at J, with 15 bases between the two ends. The CDR3 is 15 amino acids. CDR3 protein: CASSSLDLSNEKLFF. In nucleotides, the CDR3 is TGTGCCAGCAGCTCGCTTGACCTCAGTAATGAAAAACTGTTTTTT.

The CDR3 DNA reads TGTGCCACCAGTGGCCGCGGCGTGCGGGGGATCACAGATACGCAGTATTTT. Protein product: CATSGRGVRGITDTQYF. This sequence joins TRBV24-1 and TRBJ2-3; 7 nucleotides match TRBD2. In germline, CDR1 is KGHDR, CDR2 SFDVKD. The CDR3 is 17 residues long. The J segment lost 2 bases and the V segment lost 5 bases, leaving 12 bases of the junction unmatched.

This clonotype was counted many times. The V and J genes are TRBV20-1 and TRBJ1-1, with a tentative D call TRBD1 (6 bases). Germline V CDR1 and CDR2: DFQATT, SNEGSKA (reference sequence). CDR3 size: 13 residues. DNA of the CDR3: TGCAGGGCGGCCGTCGGGGGGCTTACGGAAGCTTTCTTT. Its translation: CRAAVGGLTEAFF.

The table lists this clonotype with many counts. V gene TRBV2 combines with J gene TRBJ1-1; possible D gene TRBD1, 5 bases. V lost 7 bases to trimming and J lost 4 bases, with 10 bases between them. From germline, CDR1 is SNHLY and CDR2 FYNNEI. The CDR3 totals 12 residues. This CDR3 reads CASMATGTEAFF. CDR3 in DNA: TGTGCCAGCATGGCAACAGGCACTGAAGCTTTCTTT.

This clonotype appeared many times. The rearrangement joins TRBV5-1 to TRBJ1-1; D gene unclear. Per germline, CDR1 SGHRS and CDR2 YFSETQ. The CDR3 covers 15 residues. V lost 0 bases to trimming and J lost 0 bases, with 9 bases between them. CDR3 in DNA: TGCGCCAGCAGCTTGGCGCCGACGGTGAACACTGAAGCTTTCTTT. Translation gives CASSLAPTVNTEAFF.

This clonotype was seen repeatedly, ten times or more. The J gene is TRBJ1-1, the V gene TRBV4-1; the D is unclear. Germline values: CDR1 MGHRA, CDR2 YSYEKL. V dropped 0 bases and J dropped 4 bases, with 18 bases sitting between them. The CDR3 loop spans 17 amino acids. CDR3 residues: CASSQDGARVSVTEAFF. For the CDR3, the DNA is TGCGCCAGCAGCCAAGATGGAGCCCGGGTATCGGTCACTGAAGCTTTCTTT.

This clonotype was counted ten times or more. The CDR3 sequence is CASSELAQGSTEAFF. CDR3 sequence (DNA): TGCGCCAGCAGTGAGTTAGCACAGGGTAGCACTGAAGCTTTCTTT. The V gene is TRBV10-2, the J gene TRBJ1-1, with D possibly being TRBD1 (6 bases). V lost 1 base and J 4 bases, leaving 13 bases between the germline ends. This CDR3 is 15 amino acids long. The germline CDR1 and CDR2 sequences are WSHSY and SAAADI.

This clonotype was recorded many times. This sequence joins TRBV3-1 and TRBJ1-1, with D unclear. Germline V gene lookup returns CDR1 LGHDT and CDR2 YNNKEL (reference sequence). The CDR3 is 11 amino acids. V gave up 4 bases and J gave up 6 bases, with 6 bases separating them. The CDR3 is CASSRRAEAFF. The CDR3, as DNA: TGTGCCAGCAGCCGTCGAGCTGAAGCTTTCTTT.

This clonotype is labeled as medium-sized. The rearrangement uses TRBV5-1 and TRBJ2-3; D is tentatively TRBD1 or TRBD2 (5 bases each). Trimming stripped 7 bases from V and 2 bases from J, with 11 bases between. CDR3 size: 13 residues. The germline V gene has CDR1 SGHRS and CDR2 YFSETQ. CDR3 DNA sequence: TGCGCCAGCGGGGACGGATCCACAGATACGCAGTATTTT. It yields the protein CASGDGSTDTQYF.

Worth noting for this clonotype: A much larger clone is a single base away; this may be a read error. In DNA form, the CDR3 reads TGCAGTGCTAGAGACCCGCTGACAACAGGAGATACGCAGTATTTT. This codes for CSARDPLTTGDTQYF. The chain couples TRBV20-1 to TRBJ2-3; D perhaps matches TRBD1 (5 bases). This CDR3 spans 15 amino acids. With 0 bases removed from V and 5 bases from J, the gap between germline ends came to 15 bases. Germline CDR1 is DFQATT and CDR2 is SNEGSKA (reference sequence).

This clonotype was found many times. The V gene is TRBV24-1, the J gene TRBJ1-5; 7 bases fit TRBD1. Germline CDR1 KGHDR, CDR2 SFDVKD. The CDR3 is 15 amino acids. The ends lost 2 bases at V and 7 bases at J; junction bases unmatched: 7. The CDR3 sequence: CATSDSRQGRQPQHF. CDR3 nucleotides: TGTGCCACCAGTGATTCCAGACAGGGTAGGCAGCCCCAGCATTTT.

This clonotype was seen a few times. The rearrangement joins TRBV3-1 to TRBJ2-5, with D hard to call. V shed 1 base and J shed 7 bases, with 16 bases lying between them. This CDR3 region has 15 residues. Germline V gene data show CDR1 as LGHDT and CDR2 as YNNKEL (reference sequence). CDR3: CASSQADVLLGTQYF. CDR3 nucleotide sequence: TGTGCCAGCAGCCAAGCCGACGTCCTCTTGGGGACCCAGTACTTC.

This clonotype has at least ten counts. V is TRBV5-1 and J is TRBJ2-3; D call uncertain. CDR3 length: 11 amino acids. V was clipped by 4 bases and J by 2 bases, with 2 bases between them. Germline V gene sequence: CDR1 SGHRS, CDR2 YFSETQ. CDR3 residues: CASSDTDTQYF. CDR3 sequence (DNA): TGCGCCAGCAGCGACACAGATACGCAGTATTTT.

This clonotype was observed at least ten times. The chain links TRBV5-1 to TRBJ1-4, with 12 bases lining up with TRBD1. The CDR3 covers 16 residues. The germline V gene has CDR1 SGHRS and CDR2 YFSETQ. J was trimmed by 7 bases and V by 4 bases; bases with no gene match: 8. CDR3 protein: CASSRTGQGAGEKLFF. The DNA for the CDR3 is TGCGCCAGCAGCCGAACGGGACAGGGGGCCGGTGAAAAACTGTTTTTT.

The chain joins TRBV12-3 or TRBV12-4 to TRBJ2-2; no firm D call. The CDR3 extends over 15 amino acids. V lost 3 bases to trimming and J lost 0 bases, with 8 bases between them. The CDR3 nucleotides are TGTGCCAGCAGTTTTACGATGGCGAACACCGGGGAGCTGTTTTTT. Protein: CASSFTMANTGELFF.

This clonotype was picked up many times. The chain recombines TRBV20-1 with TRBJ1-1; no definite D call. The germline V gene has CDR1 DFQATT and CDR2 SNEGSKA (reference sequence). V was pared by 0 bases and J by 3 bases, with 11 bases between. This CDR3 is 14 amino acids long. CDR3 coding DNA: TGCAGTGCTAGAGATCTAGGCGGGTACACTGAAGCTTTCTTT. Protein: CSARDLGGYTEAFF.

Concerning this clonotype itself: A read error may explain this, as a much larger clone is one base away. Because it lacks the conserved phenylalanine or tryptophan at the end, this CDR3 is likely a read error. The rearrangement links TRBV24-1 to TRBJ2-7; a weak D match, TRBD1 (5 bases). Per germline, CDR1 KGHDR and CDR2 SFDVKD. The CDR3 covers 16 residues. V shed 4 bases and J shed 1 base, with 16 bases lying between them. The CDR3 reads CATSEADSTASYEQYI. CDR3 bases: TGTGCCACCAGTGAGGCCGACAGCACCGCGTCCTACGAGCAGTACATC.

This clonotype appeared many times. The CDR3 loop reads CSARGRAEGGPNYGYTF. The CDR3 coding sequence is TGCAGTGCTAGAGGCCGGGCGGAGGGCGGCCCTAACTATGGCTACACCTTC. The chain combines TRBV20-1 with TRBJ1-2; D is unclear. V dropped 1 base and J dropped 0 bases, with 18 bases sitting between them. The germline CDR1 and CDR2 sequences are DFQATT and SNEGSKA (reference sequence). The CDR3 runs 17 residues.

This clonotype was seen repeatedly, ten times or more. This chain uses TRBV21-1 with TRBJ2-7; the D call TRBD2 from the table was never checked on the DNA. TRBV21-1 is annotated as a pseudogene. The CDR3 loop spans 15 amino acids. CDR3 bases: TGTGCCAGCAGCAAAGACGGACTTTCAACCTACGAGCAGTACTTC. Translated: CASSKDGLSTYEQYF.

This clonotype occurred many times. J is TRBJ2-1 and V is TRBV6-5; D not resolved. CDR3 size: 18 residues. V was cut by 6 bases and J by 0 bases, with 21 bases left in between. Germline assignment: CDR1 MNHEY and CDR2 SVGAGI. The CDR3 is CASSPTLRVTSSYNEQFF. CDR3 coding DNA: TGTGCCAGCAGCCCTACCCTTCGCGTCACGAGCTCCTACAATGAGCAGTTCTTC.

This chain's CDR3 is CASSQGAWTAANYGYTF. CDR3 coding DNA: TGCGCCAGCAGCCAAGGGGCGTGGACAGCAGCTAACTATGGCTACACCTTC. This chain links TRBV4-1 with TRBJ1-2; possibly TRBD1 for D (6 bases). CDR3 size: 17 residues. With 1 base removed from V and 0 bases from J, the gap between germline ends came to 15 bases. The germline V gene has CDR1 MGHRA and CDR2 YSYEKL.

This clonotype showed up many times. V and J are TRBV20-1 and TRBJ2-1; 7 bases align to TRBD2. The CDR3 is 16 amino acids. CDR1 is DFQATT and CDR2 is SNEGSKA in the germline V gene (reference sequence). Losses at the gene ends were 5 bases for V and 8 bases for J; bases not matched to a gene: 18. The CDR3 DNA reads as TGCAGTGCTGCTAAACCGGGACTACACGTACAGTATGAGCAGTTCTTC. It is translated as CSAAKPGLHVQYEQFF.

This clonotype was observed many times. This sequence joins TRBV7-9 and TRBJ2-7, with D tentatively TRBD1 (5 bases). This CDR3 comprises 15 residues. CDR1 is SEHNR, CDR2 FQNEAQ, per germline (reference sequence). V was trimmed by 5 bases and J by 0 bases, leaving 14 bases between them. The CDR3 DNA follows: TGTGCCAGCAGCCTTGACAGCTCTCCCTCCTACGAGCAGTACTTC. Translation: CASSLDSSPSYEQYF.

There are many counts of this clonotype. The chain links TRBV4-1 to TRBJ1-2; 7 nucleotides line up with TRBD1. Germline V gene data show CDR1 as MGHRA and CDR2 as YSYEKL. The CDR3 is made up of 15 amino acids. Trimming removed 5 bases from V and 5 bases from J; junction bases left unmatched: 11. In nucleotides, the CDR3 is TGCGCCAGCAGCATCGCGGGGACAGCCCGTTATGGCTACACCTTC. Translation: CASSIAGTARYGYTF.